Listed below are T cell receptor beta chains from one sample, sequenced in a study. TCRdb re-analysed the 5' RACE reads in MiXCR, keeping a single row per CDR3 protein. Of approximately 30,000 distinct CDR3 sequences in the sample, roughly a quarter were seen once. The specimen was memory CD4+ T cells sorted from blood. These receptor sequences come from a female donor with breast cancer. Each CDR3 is given with its conserved first and last residue. Each record gives: D gene, clone size, J gene, V gene, CDR3 protein, CDR3 DNA. The D gene is left open where the match is weak. Rows may omit the clone size; those that give it use once, few, many or a size class.

>TRBD1|NA|TRBJ2-3|TRBV4-3
CASSQHTGTGDTDTQYF
TGCGCCAGCAGCCAACACACCGGGACAGGAGACACAGATACGCAGTATTTT
>TRBD1|few|TRBJ2-7|TRBV27
CAGKSTGVKGDEQYF
TGTGCCGGCAAGAGCACAGGGGTGAAAGGAGACGAGCAGTACTTC
>NA|NA|TRBJ2-2|TRBV5-1
CASSSGGELFF
TGCGCCAGCAGCTCCGGCGGGGAGCTGTTTTTT
>NA|many|TRBJ2-1|TRBV7-9
CASSQNFEQFF
TGTGCCAGCAGCCAGAACTTCGAGCAGTTCTTC
>NA|medium-sized|TRBJ2-5|TRBV4-2
CASSRDTEGQETQYF
TGTGCCAGCAGCCGGGACACGGAGGGGCAAGAGACCCAGTACTTC
>TRBD2|few|TRBJ2-4|TRBV12-3/TRBV12-4
CASSFETLAGAIAKNIQYF
TGTGCCAGCAGTTTTGAAACCCTAGCGGGAGCCATAGCCAAAAACATTCAGTACTTC
>TRBD2|NA|TRBJ2-5|TRBV6-2/TRBV6-3
CAGSDPQRGQETQYF
TGTGCCGGCAGTGATCCCCAGCGGGGCCAGGAGACCCAGTACTTC
>TRBD1|NA|TRBJ1-6|TRBV25-1
CASSGRDRSPLHF
TGTGCCAGCAGTGGGAGGGACAGATCACCCCTCCACTTT
>NA|many|TRBJ2-3|TRBV29-1
CSVEDTRGYTDTQYF
TGCAGCGTTGAAGATACTAGGGGCTACACAGATACGCAGTATTTT
>NA|many|TRBJ2-5|TRBV4-1
CASSHTGDQETQYF
TGCGCCAGCAGCCATACGGGGGATCAAGAGACCCAGTACTTC
>TRBD1|NA|TRBJ1-1|TRBV4-3
CASSQAVGQGGTEAFF
TGCGCCAGCAGCCAAGCCGTTGGACAGGGGGGCACTGAAGCTTTCTTT